A selection of T cell receptor beta chains follows, all from one sample in a study of T cell responses to AZD1222 COVID-19 vaccine. Some clones are missing from TCRdb's copy, which holds only in-frame ones; the method was immunoSEQ multiplex PCR. In the table there are tens of thousands of clones, roughly 85% of which are singletons. The sample in question was peripheral blood, obtained 28 days after the second AZD1222 dose. The receptor source for this set is an adult who received the AZD1222 COVID-19 vaccine. Both conserved end residues are part of each CDR3. The order of the fields is D gene, clone size, J gene, V gene, CDR3 DNA, CDR3 protein. A D gene is named only where the DNA matches it firmly. Some rows have no size entry. The others give once, few or many, or a class for an expanded clone.

NA | few | TRBJ1-6 | TRBV2 | TGTGCCAGCAGGGGGACTGGATCACCCCTCCACTTT | CASRGTGSPLHF
TRBD2 | NA | TRBJ2-1 | TRBV5-6 | TGTGCCAGCACCCGGTGGCGGGGGGCCCACAATGAGCAGTTCTTC | CASTRWRGAHNEQFF
TRBD2 | medium-sized | TRBJ2-1 | TRBV29-1 | TGCAGCGTCCCACCCCCGGGAGGGTTCCACAATGAGCAGTTCTTC | CSVPPPGGFHNEQFF
NA | NA | TRBJ2-2 | TRBV4-2 | TGTGCCAGCAGCCAAGTAGCCGGGTATGGGAACACCGGGGAGCTGTTTTTT | CASSQVAGYGNTGELFF
NA | NA | TRBJ2-3 | TRBV27 | TGTGCCAGCAGTTTAAATGGCCCGCGCACAGATACGCAGTATTTT | CASSLNGPRTDTQYF
NA | NA | TRBJ1-2 | TRBV28 | TGTGCCAGCAGTTCCCCGACGGGCACCTATGGCTACACCTTC | CASSSPTGTYGYTF
TRBD1 | NA | TRBJ1-2 | TRBV9 | TGTGCCAGCAGCGCCCCTCGGACAGGCAACGGCTACACCTTC | CASSAPRTGNGYTF
NA | NA | TRBJ2-2 | TRBV5-1 | TGCGCCAGCAGCTTTTGGGGGCGAGACGGGGAGCTGTTTTTT | CASSFWGRDGELFF
TRBD1 | NA | TRBJ1-1 | TRBV4-3 | TGCGCCAGCAGCCAAGATGAACAGGGGGCTGGAGCTTTCTTT | CASSQDEQGAGAFF
TRBD2 | NA | TRBJ2-5 | TRBV6-2/TRBV6-3 | TGTGCCAGCAGTTTTGCTGCGACTAGCGGGGGAGAGACCCAGTACTTC | CASSFAATSGGETQYF
NA | NA | TRBJ2-5 | TRBV7-9 | TGTGCCAGCAGCTTCCCGTACCAAGAGACCCAGTACTTC | CASSFPYQETQYF
NA | NA | TRBJ2-2 | TRBV14 | TGTGCCAGCAGCCAGCGAGGCACCGGGGAGCTGTTTTTT | CASSQRGTGELFF
NA | once | TRBJ1-6 | TRBV7-2 | TGTGCCAGCAGCTTAGATATCGGATCACCCCTCCACTTT | CASSLDIGSPLHF
TRBD2 | NA | TRBJ2-5 | TRBV5-1 | TGCGCCAGCCGCCTAGCGGGGGAAGAGACCCAGTACTTC | CASRLAGEETQYF
TRBD1 | NA | TRBJ1-2 | TRBV7-9 | TGTGCCAGCAGCTCTGAGACAGGGTGGGATGGCTACACCTTC | CASSSETGWDGYTF
NA | NA | TRBJ2-1 | TRBV4-2 | TGTGCCAGCAGCCAAGATGGGCAGAGCTCCTACAATGAGCAGTTCTTC | CASSQDGQSSYNEQFF
NA | few | TRBJ2-7 | TRBV7-2 | TGTGCCAGCACCCTCACTTCCTCGACCGGCGAGCAGTACTTC | CASTLTSSTGEQYF
NA | NA | TRBJ2-3 | TRBV5-1 | TGCGCCAGCAGCCCGGGGTCGCCGGATACGCAGTATTTT | CASSPGSPDTQYF
NA | once | TRBJ2-4 | TRBV5-5 | TGTGCCAGCAGCTTGGACTTAGCCAAAAACATTCAGTACTTC | CASSLDLAKNIQYF
NA | NA | TRBJ1-5 | TRBV29-1 | TGCAGCGTTTATACACCTAATCAGCCCCAGCATTTT | CSVYTPNQPQHF
NA | few | TRBJ1-2 | TRBV2 | TGTGCCAGCCGTGGGGACGCGTTGGGGGGCTCTGGCTACACCTTC | CASRGDALGGSGYTF
TRBD1 | NA | TRBJ1-6 | TRBV11-2 | TGTGCCAGCAGCTCTCGGACAGGGGATGCTTCACCCCTCCACTTT | CASSSRTGDASPLHF
NA | once | TRBJ2-6 | TRBV9 | TGTGCCAGCAGCGTAGCTGTCTATTCTGGGGCCAACGTCCTGACTTTC | CASSVAVYSGANVLTF
NA | NA | TRBJ1-5 | TRBV15 | TGTGCCACCAGCAGAGATCCGGACCCCTATAGCAATCAGCCCCAGCATTTT | CATSRDPDPYSNQPQHF
NA | NA | TRBJ1-1 | TRBV6-4 | TGTGCCAGCAGTCCCACCGGGGTGGGGGATCGAAAAACTGAAGCTTTCTTT | CASSPTGVGDRKTEAFF
TRBD2 | NA | TRBJ2-7 | TRBV11-3 | TGTGCCAGCAGCTCCCGGCGTGGGGGGGAAGAGCAGTACTTC | CASSSRRGGEEQYF